The 26 T cell receptor beta chains listed next were all sequenced from one sample in a study of post-analysis software for immune sequencing data. General study points: Patients used five TRBV segments, including TRBV5-6, TRBV5-1 and TRBV20-1, more often than controls.

The library was made from cDNA and included unique molecular identifiers. TCRdb fed the PCR reads into MiXCR, producing one record per CDR3 protein. The sample shows about 460,000 distinct CDR3 sequences, around 40% of them seen only once. For these TCRs, the target antigens are not known. Sample: blood. The source is a girl between 10 and 17 years old with multiple sclerosis.

The chain has TRBV20-1 and TRBJ2-1; 10 nucleotides line up with TRBD2. With V trimmed by 3 bases and J by 4 bases, 9 bases remained unmatched. Germline values: CDR1 DFQATT, CDR2 SNEGSKA (reference sequence). The CDR3 loop spans 16 amino acids. The CDR3 DNA reads TGCAGTGCTAGTATGTCTAGCGGGAGAGGTTACAATGAGCAGTTCTTC. This translates into CSASMSSGRGYNEQFF.

There are a few counts of this clonotype. The CDR3 region has the DNA TGCGCCAGCAGCTACGTTCTAGATTCGGCCGAGCAGTACTTC. Its translation: CASSYVLDSAEQYF. This chain joins TRBV5-1 and TRBJ2-5; D not resolved. The DNA end lines up better with TRBJ2-7; the J call may be wrong. CDR1 and CDR2 from the germline V gene are SGHRS and YFSETQ. This CDR3 is built from 14 residues.

The chain uses TRBV7-2 and TRBJ1-2; unclear D gene. Germline V gene lookup returns CDR1 SGHTA and CDR2 FQGNSA. Trimming removed 5 bases at V and 8 bases at J, with 15 bases between. The CDR3 consists of 13 residues. The CDR3 DNA sequence: TGTGCCAGCAGCCCGGGCCCGGCGGGGGGCTACACCTTC. Translating gives CASSPGPAGGYTF.

The rearrangement links TRBV20-1 to TRBJ2-3, with a tentative D call TRBD2 (7 bases). With 3 bases removed from V and 0 bases from J, the gap between germline ends came to 13 bases. Per germline, CDR1 DFQATT and CDR2 SNEGSKA (reference sequence). The CDR3 covers 15 residues. CDR3 in DNA: TGCAGTGCTAGCCGGGGGGCCTCTAGCACAGATACGCAGTATTTT. Translated, it gives CSASRGASSTDTQYF.

This clonotype was observed a handful of times. The gene calls are TRBV9 and TRBJ2-5; tentative D call: TRBD2 (5 bases). The CDR3 sequence is 15 residues long. The germline V gene encodes CDR1 SGDLS and CDR2 YYNGEE. Trimming took 6 bases from V and 4 from J, leaving 19 bases between them. CDR3: CASTPSGDSLETQYF. The CDR3 nucleotides are TGTGCCAGCACCCCATCCGGGGATAGCCTAGAGACCCAGTACTTC.

V is TRBV20-1 and J is TRBJ2-1; 12 positions match TRBD2. Germline assignment: CDR1 DFQATT and CDR2 SNEGSKA (reference sequence). V was clipped by 1 base and J by 8 bases; unmatched bases: 0. This CDR3 comprises 13 residues. DNA for the CDR3: TGCAGTGCTAGAGGACTAGCGGGAGATGAGCAGTTCTTC. Translation: CSARGLAGDEQFF.

The table lists this clonotype with a few counts. The rearrangement joins TRBV20-1 to TRBJ2-7, with D tentatively TRBD1 or TRBD2 (5 bases each). The germline V and J ends were trimmed by 3 bases and 5 bases, with 14 bases remaining between them. CDR1 and CDR2 (germline): DFQATT, SNEGSKA (reference sequence). This CDR3 region has 13 residues. DNA for the CDR3: TGCAGTGCTAGGGGGGATCGACGGGACGAGCAGTACTTC. Translated: CSARGDRRDEQYF.

The V gene is TRBV10-3, the J gene TRBJ2-4, with TRBD2 matching over 8 bases. The DNA end favors TRBJ2-7, so the J call may be wrong. The CDR3 covers 16 residues. Germline-derived CDR1 and CDR2 are ENHRY and SYGVKD. As DNA, the CDR3 is TGTGCCATCAGTGATCCGGGAGGGGTCGGTTCCTACGAGCAGTACTTC. Protein product: CAISDPGGVGSYEQYF.

The gene calls are TRBV5-1 and TRBJ1-1; D possibly corresponds to TRBD1 (5 bases). This CDR3 contains 14 residues. Per germline, CDR1 SGHRS and CDR2 YFSETQ. The V gene lost 0 bases and the J gene lost 5 bases, with 11 bases spanning the gap. The CDR3 is CASSLAGAETEAFF. The CDR3 coding sequence is TGCGCCAGCAGCTTGGCCGGGGCAGAAACTGAAGCTTTCTTT.

The chain is built from TRBV10-3 and TRBJ2-1; D is possibly TRBD2 (7 bases). CDR1 and CDR2 (germline): ENHRY, SYGVKD. V lost 8 bases, J lost 6 bases, and 20 bases lay in between. The CDR3 is made up of 15 amino acids. CDR3: CAIGGRGVRANEQFF. In DNA form, the CDR3 reads TGTGCCATCGGGGGGAGGGGGGTGAGGGCCAATGAGCAGTTCTTC.

This chain links TRBV7-3 with TRBJ2-2; 8 nucleotides agree with TRBD1. The CDR3 is made up of 18 amino acids. V was pared by 5 bases and J by 2 bases, with 13 bases of the junction left unmatched. CDR1 and CDR2 from the germline V gene are SGHTA and FQGTGA. CDR3 protein: CASSPTIAGQANTGELFF. CDR3 bases: TGTGCCAGCAGCCCCACTATCGCGGGACAGGCTAACACCGGGGAGCTGTTTTTT.

V usage is TRBV7-2 and J usage is TRBJ2-7, with D perhaps given as TRBD1 or TRBD2 (6 bases each). Matching the DNA end better, TRBJ2-5 makes the J call doubtful. The CDR3 length is 14 residues. CDR1 is SGHTA and CDR2 is FQGNSA in the germline V gene. The CDR3 coding sequence is TGTGCCAGCAGACCACCCTGGGGGGCCGAGACCCAGTACTTC. Its translation: CASRPPWGAETQYF.

This chain uses TRBV20-1 with TRBJ1-5; D remains ambiguous. V was pared by 6 bases and J by 2 bases, with 17 bases between. The CDR3 length is 15 residues. Germline V gene sequence: CDR1 DFQATT, CDR2 SNEGSKA (reference sequence). The CDR3 nucleotides are TGCAGTGCCCGCCGACAACCAGTCGGCAATCAGCCCCAGCATTTT. This translates into CSARRQPVGNQPQHF.

The chain employs TRBV5-1 and TRBJ1-3; 7 bases map to TRBD1. Trimming at V came to 4 bases and at J to 4 bases, leaving 8 bases not matched to a gene. The CDR3 has 15 amino acids. Germline V gives CDR1 SGHRS, CDR2 YFSETQ. CDR3 amino acids: CASSTTGVVGNTIYF. CDR3 nucleotide sequence: TGCGCCAGCAGCACCACAGGGGTGGTGGGAAACACCATATATTTT.

This clonotype was observed a few times. CDR3 in amino acids: CSPLEGTSGNGEQFF. DNA for the CDR3: TGCAGTCCGCTAGAGGGTACTAGCGGGAATGGAGAGCAGTTCTTC. The chain links TRBV20-1 to TRBJ2-1, with 10 bases identical to TRBD2. Losses at the gene ends were 8 bases for V and 10 bases for J; bases not matched to a gene: 17. There are 15 residues in the CDR3. Germline V gives CDR1 DFQATT, CDR2 SNEGSKA (reference sequence).

This clonotype was counted a few times. The V call is TRBV7-3, the J call TRBJ2-3, with D possibly being TRBD1 or TRBD2 (5 bases each). The CDR3 is made up of 19 amino acids. Germline V gene sequence: CDR1 SGHTA, CDR2 FQGTGA. Trimming took off 5 bases at V and 2 bases at J, with 26 bases between the two ends. The CDR3 loop is CASSPKGLGTAGHTDTQYF. The CDR3 DNA reads as TGTGCCAGCAGCCCCAAAGGGCTGGGGACCGCCGGACACACAGATACGCAGTATTTT.

This clonotype has a handful of counts. The chain employs TRBV20-1 and TRBJ1-2; TRBD1 aligns across 12 bases. J lost 2 bases, V lost 0 bases, and 4 bases had no gene match. The CDR3 has 16 amino acids. Germline CDR1 reads DFQATT; CDR2 reads SNEGSKA (reference sequence). This CDR3 is CSARDRDRGPNYGYTF. In DNA form, the CDR3 reads TGCAGTGCTAGAGATCGGGACAGGGGGCCGAACTATGGCTACACCTTC.

This chain connects TRBV19 to TRBJ2-5; perhaps TRBD2 as D (5 bases). Germline V lookup: CDR1 LNHDA, CDR2 SQIVND (reference sequence). The CDR3 is 16 amino acids. V was shortened by 3 bases and J by 2 bases, with 16 bases between the two germline ends. The CDR3 DNA follows: TGTGCCAGTAGTATCCGGCCGGGGAGTGAACAAGAGACCCAGTACTTC. Translated, it gives CASSIRPGSEQETQYF. The full variable domain, completed using reference TRBV19 and TRBJ2-5, is DGGITQSPKYLFRKEGQNVTLSCEQNLNHDAMYWYRQDPGQGLRLIYYSQIVNDFQKGDIAEGYSVSREKKESFPLTVTSAQKNPTAFYLCASSIRPGSEQETQYFGPGTRLLVL.

This clonotype was recorded a few times. The V call is TRBV4-3, the J call TRBJ2-1; 9 bases map to TRBD1. Germline V gene data show CDR1 as LGHNA and CDR2 as YSLEER. The CDR3 length is 15 residues. V gave up 3 bases and J gave up 3 bases; unmatched junction bases: 3. CDR3 sequence: CASSQPGQGYNEQFF. The CDR3 bases are TGCGCCAGCAGCCAGCCGGGACAGGGCTACAATGAGCAGTTCTTC.

The chain employs TRBV6-1 and TRBJ1-5, with D unresolved. V lost 6 bases and J lost 3, with 21 bases in between. This CDR3 comprises 17 residues. Germline V gene lookup returns CDR1 MNHNS and CDR2 SASEGT. CDR3 region: CASRASSLVLVNQPQHF. The CDR3 coding sequence is TGTGCCAGCAGGGCCAGCTCATTAGTACTAGTCAATCAGCCCCAGCATTTT.

The rearrangement joins TRBV6-2 or TRBV6-3 to TRBJ2-7; D perhaps matches TRBD1 (5 bases). Judging by the DNA end, TRBJ2-5 fits better; the J call may be wrong. Germline values: CDR1 MNHEY, CDR2 SVGEGT. This CDR3 comprises 15 residues. DNA of the CDR3: TGTGCCAGCAGTTACGGGTATCGCAGGGTAAAGACCCAGTACTTC. Protein product: CASSYGYRRVKTQYF.

V gene TRBV10-3 combines with J gene TRBJ2-3, with 14 bases lining up with TRBD2. The V gene end was trimmed by 7 bases and the J gene end by 5 bases; junction bases not matched to a gene: 8. CDR3 size: 16 residues. The germline V gene encodes CDR1 ENHRY and CDR2 SYGVKD. For the CDR3, the DNA is TGTGCCATCACAGGGACTAGCGGGAGACAGGAAGATACGCAGTATTTT. It codes for CAITGTSGRQEDTQYF.

CDR3 sequence: CASSQTSGRGDEQYF. The DNA for the CDR3 is TGTGCCAGCAGCCAAACTAGCGGGAGAGGGGATGAGCAGTACTTC. The rearrangement joins TRBV4-2 to TRBJ2-7, with TRBD2 matching over 11 bases. Trimming removed 2 bases from V and 7 bases from J; junction bases left unmatched: 7. The germline gives CDR1 LGHNA, CDR2 YNFKEQ. The CDR3 totals 15 residues.

This clonotype was observed a few times. The chain employs TRBV5-5 and TRBJ1-1, with D maybe TRBD1 (5 bases). Trimming removed 1 base at V and 5 bases at J, with 21 bases between. CDR1 SGHKS and CDR2 YYEKEE come from the germline V gene (reference sequence). The CDR3 extends over 17 amino acids. CDR3 DNA: TGTGCCAGCAGCTTGAGCTGGCCAGTGCAGGGTGGTACTGAAGCTTTCTTT. It translates to CASSLSWPVQGGTEAFF. The full variable domain, rest sourced from reference TRBV5-5 and TRBJ1-1, is DAGVTQSPTHLIKTRGQQVTLRCSPISGHKSVSWYQQVLGQGPQFIFQYYEKEERGRGNFPDRFSARQFPNYSSELNVNALLLGDSALYLCASSLSWPVQGGTEAFFGQGTRLTVV.

This clonotype has only a few counts. The CDR3 region has the DNA TGTGCCAGCAGTCCCCGTCTGGACAGGGGCTACGAGCAGTACTTC. Residues: CASSPRLDRGYEQYF. The chain has TRBV6-1 and TRBJ2-7, with TRBD1 matching over 9 bases. The CDR3 is 15 residues long. With V trimmed by 5 bases and J by 3 bases, 8 bases remained unmatched. Germline CDR1 and CDR2: MNHNS and SASEGT.

The CDR3 DNA follows: TGCAGTGCTAGAGGTGCGGCAGGTTCAGACGATGAGCAGTTCTTC. Protein sequence: CSARGAAGSDDEQFF. The chain joins TRBV20-1 to TRBJ2-1; D unresolved. The CDR3 is 15 residues long. CDR1 is DFQATT and CDR2 is SNEGSKA in the germline V gene (reference sequence). V was cut by 1 base and J by 8 bases, with 18 bases left in between.